This is a list of T cell receptor beta chains from one sample in a study of Tregs in tolerant kidney transplant recipients. Profiling relied on immunoSEQ multiplex PCR, and the TCRdb table lists in-frame clones only, not all of them. In the table there are some 90,000 clones, about 92% of which are singletons. The sequencing sample was made of CD8+ T cells from blood. The receptors were sampled from a human donor in good health. Each CDR3 is given with its conserved first and last residue. The order of the fields is J gene, D gene, clone size, V gene, CDR3 DNA, CDR3 protein. A D gene is named only where the DNA matches it firmly. Part of the rows lack a size; the others show once, few, many or a class for expanded clones.

TRBJ2-1 TRBD1 . TRBV11-3 TGTGCCAGCAGCCACGGCGTCTGGACAGGGGACAATGAGCAGTTCTTC CASSHGVWTGDNEQFF
TRBJ2-7 TRBD2 . TRBV6-5 TGTGCCGTGACTGGGGGGGTGGGGGAGCAGTACTTC CAVTGGVGEQYF
TRBJ1-1 TRBD1 . TRBV11-2 TGTGCCAGCAGCCCCGGGGGACAGGGCCTATTTGAAGCTTTCTTT CASSPGGQGLFEAFF
TRBJ2-1 . . TRBV7-9 TGTGCCAGCAGCCTAAGGGACCACTCTAATGAGCAGTTCTTC CASSLRDHSNEQFF
TRBJ1-1 . . TRBV30 TGTGCCTGGACTACGGGACTGGGAGGCACTGAAGCTTTCTTT CAWTTGLGGTEAFF
TRBJ2-1 TRBD2 . TRBV7-2 TGTGCCAGCAGTTCTAGCGGGAGAGGCCATGAGCAGTTCTTC CASSSSGRGHEQFF
TRBJ2-7 . . TRBV5-6 TGTGCCAGCAGCCCTGCGGACAGCCCGCAGTACTTC CASSPADSPQYF
TRBJ1-1 . . TRBV2 TGTGCCATCATGATGAACACTGAAGCTTTCTTT CAIMMNTEAFF
TRBJ2-7 . . TRBV7-8 TGTGCCAGCAGCTTCGGAGGGGGCGATTACGAGCAGTACTTC CASSFGGGDYEQYF
TRBJ1-2 . . TRBV5-5 TGTGCCAGCAGCTTATCCGGACTCCTCAACTTTGGCTACACCTTC CASSLSGLLNFGYTF
TRBJ1-2 TRBD1 . TRBV10-3 TGTGCCATCAGTGTGGGACAGGCTAACTATGGCTACACCTTC CAISVGQANYGYTF
TRBJ2-7 . . TRBV13 TGTGCCAGCAGCTTAGCGGAACTCGCCTACGAGCAGTACTTC CASSLAELAYEQYF
TRBJ1-1 . once TRBV6-5 TGTGCCAGCAGTTACTTGGGGGGCGCGGGTGAAGCTTTCTTT CASSYLGGAGEAFF
TRBJ1-3 TRBD1 . TRBV4-1 TGCGCCAGCAGCCAAGGGAGCCGGGACAGGATTTTT CASSQGSRDRIF
TRBJ2-3 TRBD2 . TRBV27 TGTGCCAGCGGATTTAGCGGGGGGTCAGATACGCAGTATTTT CASGFSGGSDTQYF
TRBJ1-5 . . TRBV10-3 TGTGCCACCAGACACAGGGATCAGGGCAATCAGCCCCAGCATTTT CATRHRDQGNQPQHF
TRBJ2-7 TRBD2 . TRBV4-2 TGTGCCAGCAGCCAAGCCGGGGTAGCGGGACCCGAGCAGTACTTC CASSQAGVAGPEQYF
TRBJ1-2 . . TRBV5-4 TGTGCCAGCAGCCCCGGACCGATCCTCTATGGCTACACCTTC CASSPGPILYGYTF
TRBJ2-1 TRBD2 . TRBV9 TGTGCCAGCAGCGAGAGCGGGAACTCCTACAATGAGCAGTTCTTC CASSESGNSYNEQFF
TRBJ1-4 . . TRBV13 TGTGCCAGCAGCCCCAGACAGGCTTCGAATGAAAAACTGTTTTTT CASSPRQASNEKLFF
TRBJ2-5 . . TRBV6-5 TGTGCCAGCAGTTACCGGGAGACCCAGTACTTC CASSYRETQYF
TRBJ1-1 . . TRBV2 TGTGCCAGAGGGGAAAGGGTTGAAGCTTTCTTT CARGERVEAFF
TRBJ1-1 TRBD1 . TRBV5-1 TGCGCCAGCAGCTTGGAGACAGGGGGCGTTATCGACACTGAAGCTTTCTTT CASSLETGGVIDTEAFF
TRBJ2-1 . . TRBV27 TGTGCCAGCAGTTTATCGGCGGGTAGCTCCTACAATGAGCAGTTCTTC CASSLSAGSSYNEQFF
TRBJ2-1 TRBD2 . TRBV23-1 TGCGCCAGCAGCGACGCCCCGGGGGGGTCGGATGAGCAGTTCTTC CASSDAPGGSDEQFF
TRBJ2-3 TRBD2 . TRBV2 TGTGCCAGCAGTGCGGGACTAGCGGGGGATCTCACAGATACGCAGTATTTT CASSAGLAGDLTDTQYF
TRBJ2-1 . . TRBV2 TGTGTCAGCAGTGATCCTAGCTCCTCCTACAATGAGCAGTTCTTC CVSSDPSSSYNEQFF
TRBJ2-3 TRBD2 . TRBV2 TGTGCCAGCCCCGTAGCGGGGAGGTATGCAGATACGCAGTATTTT CASPVAGRYADTQYF
TRBJ1-4 . once TRBV5-8 TGTGCCAGCAGCTTGCCGGGGATGGGGGAGAATGAAAAACTGTTTTTT CASSLPGMGENEKLFF
TRBJ1-4 . . TRBV4-1 TGCGCCAGCAGCCAAGAAGATGTTATCCATCAAACTGAAAAACTGTTTTTT CASSQEDVIHQTEKLFF
TRBJ2-7 TRBD1 once TRBV7-9 TGTGCCAGCAGCTTACCGGGGACAGGGGACGACGAGCAGTACTTC CASSLPGTGDDEQYF
TRBJ2-7 TRBD2 . TRBV27 TGTGCCAGCAGTTTAACTAGCGGGGTGGCCTACGAGCAGTACTTC CASSLTSGVAYEQYF
TRBJ2-7 . . TRBV11-2 TGTGCCAGCAGCTTGGCAGGGTTGAGCGAGCAGTACTTC CASSLAGLSEQYF
TRBJ2-7 . . TRBV4-1 TGCGCCAGCAGCCAAGACCGGGGGAACTCCTACGAGCAGTACTTC CASSQDRGNSYEQYF
TRBJ1-5 . . TRBV12-1 TGTGCCAGCAGCTTTGGACAGGGACATCAGCCCCAGCATTTT CASSFGQGHQPQHF
TRBJ1-1 . . TRBV30 TGTGCCGCCGGAGCAGTTGAAGCTTTCTTT CAAGAVEAFF
TRBJ1-1 TRBD1 . TRBV5-1 TGCGCCAGCAGCAGGACAGGAGGACCCACTGAAGCTTTCTTT CASSRTGGPTEAFF
TRBJ2-7 . . TRBV7-9 TGTGCCAGCAGCTTTGGCAGATCCTACGAGCAGTACTTC CASSFGRSYEQYF
TRBJ1-1 . . TRBV6-5 TGTGCCAGCAGTTACTTCAACAGTGAAGCTTTCTTT CASSYFNSEAFF
TRBJ2-5 . . TRBV18 TGTGCCAGCTCATCCTTTTTCGGGACAAACCAAGAGACCCAGTACTTC CASSSFFGTNQETQYF
TRBJ2-7 . . TRBV18 TGTGCCAGCTCACGAAAAGTAGGATTAACCATTTCCACCTACGAGCAGTACTTC CASSRKVGLTISTYEQYF
TRBJ1-5 . . TRBV27 TGTGCCAGCAGCGTCGGGACACATAGCAATCAGCCCCAGCATTTT CASSVGTHSNQPQHF
TRBJ2-3 . . TRBV4-1 TGCGCCAGCAGCCAAATCGGACATCGCACAGATACGCAGTATTTT CASSQIGHRTDTQYF
TRBJ2-7 TRBD1 . TRBV7-9 TGTGCCAGCAGCTCCGGACAGGGGACCTACGAGCAGTACTTC CASSSGQGTYEQYF
TRBJ1-5 . . TRBV2 TGTGCCAGCAGCGGCGAGGGTTGGGTAAGGAATCAGCCCCAGCATTTT CASSGEGWVRNQPQHF
TRBJ1-6 TRBD1 . TRBV6-5 TGTGCCAGTTACTCGACAGGGGATAATTCACCCCTCCACTTT CASYSTGDNSPLHF
TRBJ2-3 TRBD2 . TRBV7-9 TGTGCCAGCAGCTTAAGTTTGGGACTAGCGACAGATACGCAGTATTTT CASSLSLGLATDTQYF
TRBJ1-4 . . TRBV21-1 TGTGCCAGCAGCAAAGAGGGAGAGAGGGGCACTAATGAAAAACTGTTTTTT CASSKEGERGTNEKLFF
TRBJ2-3 TRBD2 . TRBV7-6 TGTGCCAGCAGCAAGGGACTAGCGGAGGTTAGCACAGATACGCAGTATTTT CASSKGLAEVSTDTQYF
TRBJ1-5 . . TRBV19 TGTGCCAGTAGTATGAGAAGGGACGATCAGCCCCAGCATTTT CASSMRRDDQPQHF
TRBJ2-3 . . TRBV6-6 TGTGCCAGCAGTTACTCGGGGTATACGCAGTATTTT CASSYSGYTQYF
TRBJ2-1 . . TRBV6-4 TGTGCCAGCAGTGAGGACACCTACAATGAGCAGTTCTTC CASSEDTYNEQFF
TRBJ1-2 . . TRBV27 TGTGCCAGCAGTTTGGGGGCAGGGGCCTCTAACTATGGCTACACCTTC CASSLGAGASNYGYTF
TRBJ2-3 . . TRBV6-4 TGTGCCAGCAGTGACTCGCAAGGGACCCACACAGATACGCAGTATTTT CASSDSQGTHTDTQYF
TRBJ1-1 . . TRBV7-2 TGTGCCAGCAGCTTATTCGGGGCCTCATTAATGGGGTCTGAAGCTTTCTTT CASSLFGASLMGSEAFF
TRBJ2-1 . . TRBV6-5 TGTGCCAGCAGTCCCCCCTGGGGGTTTGAGCTCTTC CASSPPWGFELF